This TCR beta chain comes out of a study of T cell responses to AZD1222 COVID-19 vaccine. Study-wide background: Pooled samples include second doses given at about 4 or 12 weeks. Study-wide findings and caveats: Unmutated variant regions are reportedly the target of nearly half of TCRs that are spike-specific. Compared with day 0, the breadth and depth of the Spike-specific TCR repertoire rose significantly after two doses of AZD1222. Mapped onto spike, vaccine-associated CD4 TCRs spanned it and were dominant at 160-218 and 743-854.

Sequencing used immunoSEQ multiplex PCR; TCRdb keeps in-frame clones, though not all of them. Of under 95,000 clones in the sample, roughly 87% are singletons; the top ten hold roughly 2.3%. Details on this clone: Its target is not known.

There are 14 residues in the CDR3. Germline trimming cut 6 bases from V and 4 bases from J; bases unmatched to any gene: 11. The germline V gene has CDR1 SQVTM and CDR2 ANQGSEA. Sequences were derived from peripheral blood, sampled on day 0 of AZD1222 vaccination. This clonotype was obtained from an adult in good health. The chain links TRBV29-1 to TRBJ1-2; 7 positions agree with TRBD1. The CDR3 loop is CSVAQGTPSYGYTF. In DNA, the CDR3 is TGCAGCGTGGCACAGGGGACTCCCTCCTATGGCTACACCTTC.